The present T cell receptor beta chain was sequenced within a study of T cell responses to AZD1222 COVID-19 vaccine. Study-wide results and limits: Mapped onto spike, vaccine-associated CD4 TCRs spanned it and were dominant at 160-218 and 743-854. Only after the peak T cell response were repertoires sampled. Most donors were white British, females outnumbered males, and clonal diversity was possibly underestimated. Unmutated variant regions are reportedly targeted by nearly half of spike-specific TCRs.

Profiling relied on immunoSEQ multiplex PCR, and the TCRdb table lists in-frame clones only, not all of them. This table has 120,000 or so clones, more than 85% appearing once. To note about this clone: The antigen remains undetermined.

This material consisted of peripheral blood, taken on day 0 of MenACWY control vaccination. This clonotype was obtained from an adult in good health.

The CDR3 sequence: CASSQGRGVTAGANVLTF. CDR3 coding DNA: TGCGCCAGCAGCCAAGGGAGGGGTGTTACCGCTGGGGCCAACGTCCTGACTTTC. The V and J genes are TRBV4-1 and TRBJ2-6, with a tentative D call TRBD2 (6 bases). CDR1 is MGHRA and CDR2 is YSYEKL in the germline V gene. V gave up 1 base and J gave up 2 bases, with 15 bases separating them. This CDR3 is 18 amino acids long.